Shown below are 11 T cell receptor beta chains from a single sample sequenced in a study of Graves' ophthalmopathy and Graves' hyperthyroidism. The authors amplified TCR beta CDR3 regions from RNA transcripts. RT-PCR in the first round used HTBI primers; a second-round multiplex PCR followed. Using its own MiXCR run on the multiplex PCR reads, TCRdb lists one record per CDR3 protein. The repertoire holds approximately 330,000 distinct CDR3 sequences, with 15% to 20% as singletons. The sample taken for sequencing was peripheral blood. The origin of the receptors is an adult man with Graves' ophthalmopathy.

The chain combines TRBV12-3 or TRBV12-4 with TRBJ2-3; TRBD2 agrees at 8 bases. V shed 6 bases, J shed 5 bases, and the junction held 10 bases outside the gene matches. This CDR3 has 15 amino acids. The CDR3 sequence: CASSNRPLAEDTQYF. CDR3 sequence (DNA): TGTGCCAGCAGCAACCGGCCACTAGCGGAAGATACGCAGTATTTT.

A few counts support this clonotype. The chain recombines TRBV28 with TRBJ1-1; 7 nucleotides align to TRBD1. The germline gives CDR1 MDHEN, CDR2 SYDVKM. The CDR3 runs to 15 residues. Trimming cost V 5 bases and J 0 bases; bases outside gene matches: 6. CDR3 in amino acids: CASSHHRGMNTEAFF. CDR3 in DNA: TGTGCCAGCAGTCACCACAGGGGAATGAACACTGAAGCTTTCTTT.

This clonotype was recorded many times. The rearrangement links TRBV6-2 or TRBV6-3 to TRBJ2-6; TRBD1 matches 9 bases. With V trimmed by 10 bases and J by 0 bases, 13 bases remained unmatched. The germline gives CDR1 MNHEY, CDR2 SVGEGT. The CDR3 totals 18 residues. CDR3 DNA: TGTGCCACAACTTCCACAGGGGGCGACTCCTCTGGGGCCAACGTCCTGACTTTC. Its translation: CATTSTGGDSSGANVLTF.

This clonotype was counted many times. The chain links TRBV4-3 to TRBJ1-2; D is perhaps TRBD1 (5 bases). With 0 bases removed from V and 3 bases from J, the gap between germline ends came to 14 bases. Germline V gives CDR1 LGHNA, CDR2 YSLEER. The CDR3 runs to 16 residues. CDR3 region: CASSQDRQQLYYGYTF. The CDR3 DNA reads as TGCGCCAGCAGCCAAGACCGACAGCAGCTCTACTATGGCTACACCTTC.

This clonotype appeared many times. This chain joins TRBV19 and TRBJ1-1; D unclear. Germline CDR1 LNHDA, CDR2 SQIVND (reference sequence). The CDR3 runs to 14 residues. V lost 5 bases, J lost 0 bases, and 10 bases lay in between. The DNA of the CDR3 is TGTGCCAGTAGTCCGGACGCCATGAACACTGAAGCTTTCTTT. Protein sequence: CASSPDAMNTEAFF. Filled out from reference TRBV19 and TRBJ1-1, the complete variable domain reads DGGITQSPKYLFRKEGQNVTLSCEQNLNHDAMYWYRQDPGQGLRLIYYSQIVNDFQKGDIAEGYSVSREKKESFPLTVTSAQKNPTAFYLCASSPDAMNTEAFFGQGTRLTVV.

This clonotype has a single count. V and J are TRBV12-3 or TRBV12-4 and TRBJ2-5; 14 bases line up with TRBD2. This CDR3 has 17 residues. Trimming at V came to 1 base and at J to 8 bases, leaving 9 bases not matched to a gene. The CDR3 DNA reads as TGTGCCAGCAGTTTAGAGGGACTAGCGGGAGTGTTACAAACCCAGTACTTC. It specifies CASSLEGLAGVLQTQYF.

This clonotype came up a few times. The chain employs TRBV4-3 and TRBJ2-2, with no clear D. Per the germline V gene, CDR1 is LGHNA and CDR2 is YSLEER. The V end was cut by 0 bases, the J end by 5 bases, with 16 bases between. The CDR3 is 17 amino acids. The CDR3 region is CASSQDLGTLGTGELFF. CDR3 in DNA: TGCGCCAGCAGCCAAGACCTGGGCACCCTGGGAACCGGGGAGCTGTTTTTT.

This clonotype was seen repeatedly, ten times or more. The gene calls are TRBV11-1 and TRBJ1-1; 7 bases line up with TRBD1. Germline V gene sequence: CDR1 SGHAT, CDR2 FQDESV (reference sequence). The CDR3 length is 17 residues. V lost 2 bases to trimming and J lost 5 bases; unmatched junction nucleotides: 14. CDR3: CASSLRFNRQGGTEAFF. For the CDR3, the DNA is TGTGCCAGCAGCTTACGTTTTAACCGACAGGGAGGGACTGAAGCTTTCTTT.

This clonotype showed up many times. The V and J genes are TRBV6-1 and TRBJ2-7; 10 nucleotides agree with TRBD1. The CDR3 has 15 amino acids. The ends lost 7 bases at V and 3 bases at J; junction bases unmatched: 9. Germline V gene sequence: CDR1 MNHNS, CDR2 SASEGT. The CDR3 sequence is CASNRDRGIDYEQYF. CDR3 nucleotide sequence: TGTGCCAGCAACCGGGACAGGGGAATCGACTACGAGCAGTACTTC.

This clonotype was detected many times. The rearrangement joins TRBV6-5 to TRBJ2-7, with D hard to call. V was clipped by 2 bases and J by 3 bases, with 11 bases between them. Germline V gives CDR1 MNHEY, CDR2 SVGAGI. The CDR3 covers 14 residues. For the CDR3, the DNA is TGTGCCAGCAGTTACGGAGCAGGCTACTACGAGCAGTACTTC. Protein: CASSYGAGYYEQYF.

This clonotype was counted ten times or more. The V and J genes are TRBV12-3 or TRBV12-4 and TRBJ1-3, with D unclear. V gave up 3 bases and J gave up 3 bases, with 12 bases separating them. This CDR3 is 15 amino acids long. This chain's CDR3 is CASSFAKADGNTIYF. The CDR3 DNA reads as TGTGCCAGCAGTTTCGCCAAGGCAGATGGAAACACCATATATTTT.